The 12 T cell receptor beta chains reported below all come from one sample, sequenced in a study of cytomegalovirus exposure and HLA in healthy donors. The PCR used 60 Vbeta and 13 Jbeta primers. The data were produced by immunoSEQ multiplex PCR, yet TCRdb's version contains in-frame clones alone and is incomplete. The table lists some 130,000 clones, around 82% of them singletons. Sequencing used PBMCs. Receptors originate from a boy aged 10-17 years in good health and CMV-seronegative.

V and J are TRBV7-2 and TRBJ1-5, with D uncertain. Per the germline V gene, CDR1 is SGHTA and CDR2 is FQGNSA. V dropped 2 bases and J dropped 4 bases, with 6 bases sitting between them. The CDR3 loop spans 13 amino acids. As DNA, the CDR3 is TGTGCCAGCAGCTTACAGAATAATCAGCCCCAGCATTTT. Translating gives CASSLQNNQPQHF.

The chain couples TRBV4-2 to TRBJ1-4; 8 bases match TRBD1. The germline CDR1 and CDR2 sequences are LGHNA and YNFKEQ. The trim removed 2 bases at V and 4 bases at J, leaving 3 bases unmatched. There are 15 residues in the CDR3. CDR3 residues: CASSQPGTGNEKLFF. CDR3 bases: TGTGCCAGCAGCCAACCCGGGACAGGTAATGAAAAACTGTTTTTT.

The chain couples TRBV27 to TRBJ2-1; 7 nucleotides align to TRBD2. The CDR3 runs to 13 residues. J gave up 9 bases and V 6 bases, and 8 bases lay outside the gene matches. Germline V CDR1 and CDR2: MNHEY, SMNVEV (reference sequence). CDR3: CASRGRGRGEQFF. Here the CDR3 DNA reads TGTGCCAGCAGGGGGCGGGGGAGGGGTGAGCAGTTCTTC.

The chain combines TRBV7-2 with TRBJ1-4; possibly TRBD1 for D (5 bases). Trimming stripped 5 bases from V and 3 bases from J, with 13 bases between. This CDR3 is built from 15 residues. The germline CDR1 and CDR2 sequences are SGHTA and FQGNSA. This chain's CDR3 is CASSPRQFANEKLFF. CDR3 sequence (DNA): TGTGCCAGCAGCCCACGACAGTTTGCTAATGAAAAACTGTTTTTT.

The J gene is TRBJ2-7, the V gene TRBV7-6, with 7 bases fitting TRBD1. CDR1 is SGHVS, CDR2 FNYEAQ, per germline. This CDR3 region has 13 residues. V dropped 5 bases and J dropped 4; count of bases not matched to a gene: 5. The CDR3 DNA sequence: TGTGCCAGCAGCCTCGGGACAGAATACGAGCAGTACTTC. This gives the protein CASSLGTEYEQYF. Full variable domain (missing parts from reference TRBV7-6 and TRBJ2-7): GAGVSQSPRYKVTKRGQDVALRCDPISGHVSLYWYRQALGQGPEFLTYFNYEAQQDKSGLPNDRFSAERPEGSISTLTIQRTEQRDSAMYRCASSLGTEYEQYFGPGTRLTVT.

This clone was detected only once. The gene calls are TRBV5-4 and TRBJ2-1; 10 bases map to TRBD2. V was clipped by 3 bases and J by 0 bases; unmatched bases: 6. CDR3 size: 17 residues. Germline lookup yields CDR1 SGHNT and CDR2 YYREEE (reference sequence). The chain's CDR3 is CASSSLAGSSSYNEQFF. CDR3 in DNA: TGTGCCAGCAGCTCACTAGCGGGATCGAGCTCCTACAATGAGCAGTTCTTC.

CDR3 region: CAIILVCTEAFF. The CDR3 region has the DNA TGTGCCATCATCCTAGTTTGCACTGAAGCTTTCTTT. The chain recombines TRBV10-3 with TRBJ1-1; D ambiguous. V was trimmed by 7 bases and J by 4 bases, leaving 10 bases between them. The germline gives CDR1 ENHRY, CDR2 SYGVKD. The CDR3 totals 12 residues.

The rearrangement uses TRBV7-3 and TRBJ1-2; maybe TRBD1 (5 bases). In germline, CDR1 is SGHTA, CDR2 FQGTGA. V was trimmed by 5 bases and J by 8 bases, leaving 15 bases between them. The CDR3 length is 13 residues. The CDR3 region has the DNA TGTGCCAGCAGCCCGGGGAGGGGTTCGGGCTACACCTTC. Protein: CASSPGRGSGYTF.

V and J are TRBV7-6 and TRBJ2-7; unclear D gene. Trimming stripped 4 bases from V and 1 base from J, with 5 bases between. Germline V gene data show CDR1 as SGHVS and CDR2 as FNYEAQ. The CDR3 sequence is 12 residues long. CDR3 DNA sequence: TGTGCCAGCAGCTCATTTTCCTACGAGCAGTACTTC. It codes for CASSSFSYEQYF. Using reference TRBV7-6 and TRBJ2-7 for the parts outside the CDR3, the full variable domain is GAGVSQSPRYKVTKRGQDVALRCDPISGHVSLYWYRQALGQGPEFLTYFNYEAQQDKSGLPNDRFSAERPEGSISTLTIQRTEQRDSAMYRCASSSFSYEQYFGPGTRLTVT.

The chain carries TRBV28 and TRBJ2-3; D possibly corresponds to TRBD1 (7 bases). The CDR3 length is 16 residues. Trimming left V 3 bases short and J 2 bases short, with 15 bases between. The germline V gene has CDR1 MDHEN and CDR2 SYDVKM. In nucleotides, the CDR3 is TGTGCCAGCAGTTTGCAGGGGGGAAGACACACAGATACGCAGTATTTT. It translates to CASSLQGGRHTDTQYF.

V gene TRBV6-1 combines with J gene TRBJ2-2, with 9 nucleotides matching TRBD2. V gave up 4 bases and J gave up 0 bases; unmatched junction bases: 6. CDR1 and CDR2 (germline): MNHNS, SASEGT. The CDR3 length is 17 residues. The CDR3 spells CASSAASGGPNTGELFF. CDR3 in DNA: TGTGCCAGCAGTGCCGCGAGCGGGGGGCCGAACACCGGGGAGCTGTTTTTT.

The CDR3 bases are TGTGCCTGGAGTGTGAAGGGGGTCCCAGGAAGAGGAAACACCATATATTTT. The encoded protein is CAWSVKGVPGRGNTIYF. The rearrangement uses TRBV30 and TRBJ1-3; D might be TRBD1 (6 bases). V shed 0 bases and J shed 4 bases, with 19 bases lying between them. Per germline, CDR1 GTSNPN and CDR2 SVGIG (reference sequence). The CDR3 runs 17 residues.